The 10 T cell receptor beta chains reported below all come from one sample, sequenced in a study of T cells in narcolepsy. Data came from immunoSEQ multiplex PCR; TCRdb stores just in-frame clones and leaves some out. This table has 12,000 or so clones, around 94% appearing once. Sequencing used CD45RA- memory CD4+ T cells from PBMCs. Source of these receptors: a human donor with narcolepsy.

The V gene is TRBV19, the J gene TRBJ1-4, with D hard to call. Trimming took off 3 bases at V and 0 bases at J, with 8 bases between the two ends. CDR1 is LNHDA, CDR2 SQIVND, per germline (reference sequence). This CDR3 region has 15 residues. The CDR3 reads CASSIENPTNEKLFF. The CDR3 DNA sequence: TGTGCCAGTAGTATTGAAAATCCAACTAATGAAAAACTGTTTTTT.

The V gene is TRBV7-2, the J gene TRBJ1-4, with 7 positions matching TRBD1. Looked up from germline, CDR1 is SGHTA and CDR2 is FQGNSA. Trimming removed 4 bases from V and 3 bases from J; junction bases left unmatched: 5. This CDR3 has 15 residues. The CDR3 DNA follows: TGTGCCAGCAGCTCGACCGGGACAGCTAATGAAAAACTGTTTTTT. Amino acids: CASSSTGTANEKLFF.

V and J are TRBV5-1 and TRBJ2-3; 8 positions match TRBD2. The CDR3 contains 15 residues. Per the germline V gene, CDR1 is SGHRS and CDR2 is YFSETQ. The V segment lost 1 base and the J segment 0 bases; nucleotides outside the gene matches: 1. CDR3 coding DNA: TGCGCCAGCAGCTTGACTAGCGGTAGCACAGATACGCAGTATTTT. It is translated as CASSLTSGSTDTQYF.

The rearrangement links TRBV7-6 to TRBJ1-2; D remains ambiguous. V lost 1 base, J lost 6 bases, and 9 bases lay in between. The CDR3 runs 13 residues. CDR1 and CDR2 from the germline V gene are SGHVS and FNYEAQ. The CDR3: CASSLGRLDGYTF. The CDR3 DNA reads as TGTGCCAGCAGCTTAGGAAGACTCGATGGCTACACCTTC.

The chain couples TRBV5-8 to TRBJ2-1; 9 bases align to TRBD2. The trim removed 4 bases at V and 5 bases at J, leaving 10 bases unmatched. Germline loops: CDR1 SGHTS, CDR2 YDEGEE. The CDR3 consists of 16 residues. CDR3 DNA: TGTGCCAGCAGCCCCGGGGCTAGCGGGGCGGACAATGAGCAGTTCTTC. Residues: CASSPGASGADNEQFF.

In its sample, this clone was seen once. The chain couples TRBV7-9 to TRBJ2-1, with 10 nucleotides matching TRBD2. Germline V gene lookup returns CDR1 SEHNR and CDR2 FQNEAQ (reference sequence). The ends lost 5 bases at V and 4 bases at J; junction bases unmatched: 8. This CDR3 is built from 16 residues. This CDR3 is CASSAGLAAGYNEQFF. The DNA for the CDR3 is TGTGCCAGCAGCGCCGGACTAGCGGCGGGGTACAATGAGCAGTTCTTC.

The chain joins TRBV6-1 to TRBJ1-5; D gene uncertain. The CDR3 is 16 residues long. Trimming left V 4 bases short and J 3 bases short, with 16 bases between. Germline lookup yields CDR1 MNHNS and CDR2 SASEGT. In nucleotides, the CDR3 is TGTGCCAGCAGTGTTCTTTTGGGGAACTCCAATCAGCCCCAGCATTTT. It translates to CASSVLLGNSNQPQHF.

CDR3 loop: CASSEGSGGYGGYTF. In DNA, the CDR3 is TGTGCCAGCAGTGAAGGCTCGGGGGGCTATGGTGGCTACACCTTC. V and J are TRBV6-1 and TRBJ1-2; a possible D gene is TRBD1 (6 bases). The CDR3 runs 15 residues. V was pared by 1 base and J by 7 bases, with 16 bases between. CDR1 and CDR2 (germline): MNHNS, SASEGT.

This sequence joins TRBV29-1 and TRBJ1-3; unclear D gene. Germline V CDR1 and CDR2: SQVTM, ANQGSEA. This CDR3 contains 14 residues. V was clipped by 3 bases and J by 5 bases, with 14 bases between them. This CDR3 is CSVERGEGRNTIYF. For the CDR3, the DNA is TGCAGCGTTGAGAGAGGAGAGGGTCGAAACACCATATATTTT.

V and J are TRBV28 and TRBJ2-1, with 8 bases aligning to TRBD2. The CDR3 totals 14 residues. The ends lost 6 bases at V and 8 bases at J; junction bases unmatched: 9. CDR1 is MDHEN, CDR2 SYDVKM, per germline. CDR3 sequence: CASSLAGSRYEQFF. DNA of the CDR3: TGTGCCAGCAGCCTAGCGGGCAGTAGGTATGAGCAGTTCTTC.